Listed below are T cell receptor beta chains from one sample, sequenced in a study of blood T cell repertoires in COVID-19. Produced via immunoSEQ multiplex PCR; TCRdb's table is partial and in-frame only. The sample has 360,000 or so clones, under 90% seen once. Material for sequencing was PBMCs or T cells enriched from blood (not recorded which). The receptors come from a woman aged 30 to 39 who had recovered from COVID-19. Each CDR3 is given with its conserved first and last residue. Fields, in order: clone size, V gene, J gene, D gene, CDR3 protein, CDR3 DNA. The D gene is left open where the match is weak. Clone size is given for some rows only: seen once, a few or many times, or a class if the clone is expanded.

NA	TRBV18	TRBJ2-1	TRBD1	CASSPLRGTIGNEQFF	TGTGCCAGCTCACCACTCAGGGGGACGATCGGTAATGAGCAGTTCTTC
NA	TRBV2	TRBJ2-7	NA	CASSDRWPSQSYEQYF	TGTGCCAGCAGTGATCGTTGGCCTAGCCAATCCTACGAGCAGTACTTC
NA	TRBV19	TRBJ1-2	NA	CASRSTGRGFGGGYTF	TGTGCCAGTAGATCGACCGGGCGGGGCTTCGGAGGGGGCTACACCTTC
NA	TRBV11-2	TRBJ2-3	TRBD1	CASSQRLGQGPQDTQYF	TGTGCCAGCAGCCAAAGGCTTGGACAGGGTCCTCAAGATACGCAGTATTTT
NA	TRBV27	TRBJ2-7	NA	CASSLLGTPTSEYF	TGTGCCAGCAGTTTACTGGGGACTCCTACGAGCGAGTACTTC
NA	TRBV5-1	TRBJ2-3	NA	CASSFGGRGGTDTQYF	TGCGCCAGCAGCTTCGGGGGTCGGGGTGGCACAGATACGCAGTATTTT
NA	TRBV6-5	TRBJ2-7	NA	CASSYDPGAYEQYF	TGTGCCAGCAGTTATGATCCGGGTGCCTACGAGCAGTACTTC
NA	TRBV4-1	TRBJ1-4	NA	CASSQALRAGTRNEKLFF	TGCGCCAGCAGCCAGGCACTACGGGCGGGGACCAGAAATGAAAAACTGTTTTTT
NA	TRBV29-1	TRBJ1-4	NA	CSVQQTNEKLFF	TGCAGCGTTCAACAGACTAATGAAAAACTGTTTTTT
NA	TRBV18	TRBJ2-7	NA	CASSPLGGKDEQYF	TGTGCCAGCTCACCACTGGGGGGAAAGGACGAGCAGTACTTC
NA	TRBV19	TRBJ2-2	NA	CASSKDRAGAGELFF	TGTGCCAGTAGTAAAGACAGGGCGGGGGCCGGGGAGCTGTTTTTT
NA	TRBV7-6	TRBJ2-7	TRBD2	CASSFLLAGEEEQYF	TGTGCCAGCAGCTTCCTACTAGCGGGAGAGGAAGAGCAGTACTTC
NA	TRBV13	TRBJ1-2	TRBD1	CASSSRTGNYGYTF	TGTGCCAGCAGCTCTCGGACAGGGAACTATGGCTACACCTTC
once	TRBV7-2	TRBJ2-2	NA	CASRPRRGTGELFF	TGTGCCAGCAGGCCTAGAAGGGGCACCGGGGAGCTGTTTTTT
NA	TRBV7-6	TRBJ2-2	NA	CASSLAGDGELFF	TGTGCCAGCAGCTTAGCTGGAGACGGGGAGCTGTTTTTT
NA	TRBV2	TRBJ1-5	NA	CASSAQGGAQPQHF	TGTGCCAGCAGTGCCCAGGGTGGCGCTCAGCCCCAGCATTTT
NA	TRBV29-1	TRBJ1-1	NA	CSVGGGPQGKAFF	TGCAGCGTTGGGGGGGGGCCTCAAGGAAAAGCTTTCTTT
NA	TRBV28	TRBJ1-1	NA	CASSKRDFRGFTEAFF	TGTGCCAGCAGTAAACGGGACTTTAGAGGCTTCACTGAAGCTTTCTTT
NA	TRBV5-1	TRBJ1-2	NA	CASRGQGTPLLYGYTF	TGCGCCAGCAGAGGGCAGGGTACTCCCCTCCTATATGGCTACACCTTC
NA	TRBV5-1	TRBJ2-1	TRBD1	CASSGPGQGYNEQFF	TGCGCCAGCAGCGGCCCGGGACAGGGCTACAATGAGCAGTTCTTC
NA	TRBV5-4	TRBJ1-2	NA	CASSFNRDGYTF	TGTGCCAGCAGCTTCAACAGAGATGGCTACACCTTC
NA	TRBV27	TRBJ1-2	TRBD1	CASSLLGTGGNYGYTF	TGTGCCAGCAGTTTACTAGGGACAGGGGGTAATTATGGCTACACCTTC
NA	TRBV6-5	TRBJ1-3	NA	CASTGGNTIYF	TGTGCCAGCACGGGTGGAAACACCATATATTTT